Each of the 27 T cell receptor beta chains below was sequenced from the same sample in a study of shared clonotypes between healthy human individuals. Sequencing was performed with immunoSEQ multiplex PCR; in TCRdb, only in-frame clones are kept and a portion is missing. The table records roughly 1,100,000 clones, around 76% of them present only once. The sequenced sample was memory CD4+ T cells sorted from blood. As for subset: CD45RA-negative fraction. The receptors were gathered from a man younger than 35 in good health.

This sequence joins TRBV5-4 and TRBJ1-6, with 7 bases matching TRBD1. Per germline, CDR1 SGHNT and CDR2 YYREEE (reference sequence). V lost 9 bases and J lost 0; bases outside the gene matches: 3. This CDR3 comprises 14 residues. The CDR3: CATTGASYNSPLHF. The CDR3 nucleotides are TGTGCCACCACAGGGGCCTCCTATAATTCACCCCTCCACTTT.

V is TRBV27 and J is TRBJ2-6, with 8 bases fitting TRBD1. Germline V gives CDR1 MNHEY, CDR2 SMNVEV (reference sequence). The CDR3 has 17 amino acids. The ends lost 5 bases at V and 3 bases at J; junction bases unmatched: 9. CDR3 DNA sequence: TGTGCCAGCAGTCTTCGCTTGGACAGGGTTGGGGCCAACGTCCTGACTTTC. Translating it yields CASSLRLDRVGANVLTF.

The chain employs TRBV7-2 and TRBJ1-5; 7 bases match TRBD1. After removal of 1 base from V and 3 bases from J, the junction contained 3 bases not matched to a gene. CDR3 length equals 15 residues. Germline loops: CDR1 SGHTA, CDR2 FQGNSA. CDR3 loop: CASSLGGQLNQPQHF. Here the CDR3 DNA reads TGTGCCAGCAGCTTAGGGGGACAGCTCAATCAGCCCCAGCATTTT.

Many counts were recorded for this clone. This chain uses TRBV11-3 with TRBJ2-5; 11 nucleotides match TRBD2. This CDR3 comprises 19 residues. The germline CDR1 and CDR2 sequences are SGHNT and YENEEA. J gave up 2 bases and V 1 base, and 12 bases lay outside the gene matches. In nucleotides, the CDR3 is TGTGCCAGCAGCTTAGGGCCCGCTAGCGGGGGGCTGTGGCAAGAGACCCAGTACTTC. Its translation is CASSLGPASGGLWQETQYF.

This clone showed up just once. This rearrangement joins TRBV5-5 to TRBJ1-5, with 7 bases fitting TRBD1. V lost 4 bases and J lost 7; bases outside the gene matches: 5. CDR1 and CDR2 (germline): SGHKS, YYEKEE (reference sequence). The CDR3 consists of 13 residues. In DNA, the CDR3 is TGTGCCAGCAGCCAGGGGGTAGGGCAGCCCCAGCATTTT. Translating it yields CASSQGVGQPQHF.

Remarks on this clone: One end of the junction is discordant with germline, which a read error may explain. V gene TRBV7-7 combines with J gene TRBJ2-3; tentative D call: TRBD2 (6 bases). The germline CDR1 and CDR2 sequences are SSHAT and FNYEAQ (reference sequence). This CDR3 contains 16 residues. In nucleotides, the CDR3 is TGTGCTAGCAGCTTGGGAGCGCCGGGGGGCACAGATACGCAGTATTTT. As protein: CASSLGAPGGTDTQYF. The whole variable domain, remainder taken from reference TRBV7-7 and TRBJ2-3, is GAGVSQSPRYKVTKRGQDVTLRCDPISSHATLYWYQQALGQGPEFLTYFNYEAQPDKSGLPSDRFSAERPEGSISTLTIQRTEQRDSAMYRCASSLGAPGGTDTQYFGPGTRLTVL.

This clone turned up a few times. V is TRBV13 and J is TRBJ2-7; tentatively, D is TRBD2 (5 bases). Germline lookup yields CDR1 PRHDT and CDR2 FYEKMQ (reference sequence). Trimming shortened V by 1 base and J by 0 bases, and 10 bases separated the two germline ends. The CDR3 has 15 residues. Here the CDR3 reads CASSLEPGSSYEQYF. The CDR3 DNA reads as TGTGCCAGCAGCTTAGAGCCGGGGAGCTCCTACGAGCAGTACTTC.

The chain carries TRBV27 and TRBJ1-2; tentative D call: TRBD1 (5 bases). The V end lost 4 bases, the J end lost 4 bases, and 13 bases lay between the germline ends. CDR3 length: 14 amino acids. Germline V gene lookup returns CDR1 MNHEY and CDR2 SMNVEV (reference sequence). The CDR3 DNA sequence: TGTGCCAGCAGTTATAAGGGGTTTAGCTATGGCTACACCTTC. Protein sequence: CASSYKGFSYGYTF.

The rearrangement links TRBV2 to TRBJ1-6; no definite D call. The length of the CDR3 is 14 residues. V gave up 4 bases and J gave up 6 bases, with 10 bases separating them. CDR1 is SNHLY and CDR2 is FYNNEI in the germline V gene. This chain's CDR3 is CASSVVERNSPLHF. The CDR3 nucleotides read TGTGCCAGCAGTGTAGTCGAACGTAATTCACCCCTCCACTTT.

The CDR3 here is CATGFAGPGRGEQFF. The CDR3 DNA follows: TGTGCCACCGGATTCGCGGGCCCCGGCCGTGGTGAGCAGTTCTTC. V and J are TRBV15 and TRBJ2-1; D is perhaps TRBD2 (5 bases). In germline, CDR1 is LNHNV, CDR2 YYDKDF (reference sequence). This CDR3 region has 15 residues. Trimming removed 8 bases at V and 9 bases at J, with 23 bases between.

This clone was found a few times. This sequence joins TRBV5-1 and TRBJ1-3; 9 bases match TRBD1. Germline values: CDR1 SGHRS, CDR2 YFSETQ. Trimming at V came to 3 bases and at J to 0 bases, leaving 16 bases not matched to a gene. This CDR3 is built from 20 residues. This chain's CDR3 is CASSSSPITGGLASGNTIYF. In DNA, the CDR3 is TGCGCCAGCAGCTCCAGCCCAATTACAGGGGGCCTGGCCTCTGGAAACACCATATATTTT.

The CDR3 DNA reads TGCGCCAGCAGCTCGGGAGGCGCCGGGAGCTCCTATAATTCACCCCTCCACTTT. Translated: CASSSGGAGSSYNSPLHF. The V and J genes are TRBV5-1 and TRBJ1-6; D is undetermined. Germline V CDR1 and CDR2: SGHRS, YFSETQ. The germline V and J ends were trimmed by 3 bases and 0 bases, with 16 bases remaining between them. The CDR3 has 18 residues. Full variable domain (rest looked up from reference TRBV5-1 and TRBJ1-6): KAGVTQTPRYLIKTRGQQVTLSCSPISGHRSVSWYQQTPGQGLQFLFEYFSETQRNKGNFPGRFSGRQFSNSRSEMNVSTLELGDSALYLCASSSGGAGSSYNSPLHFGNGTRLTVT.

This chain uses TRBV29-1 with TRBJ2-5; 8 positions match TRBD1. The V and J ends lost 0 bases and 5 bases, in that order; junction bases with no gene match: 8. The CDR3 spans 15 residues. From germline, CDR1 is SQVTM and CDR2 ANQGSEA. Here the CDR3 reads CSVEDRDRGRETQYF. Written as DNA, the CDR3 is TGCAGCGTTGAAGACAGAGACAGGGGACGGGAGACCCAGTACTTC.

The chain employs TRBV6-5 and TRBJ2-7; no clear D gene. Germline CDR1 and CDR2: MNHEY and SVGAGI. Trimming took off 8 bases at V and 2 bases at J, with 13 bases between the two ends. This CDR3 is built from 13 residues. The CDR3 sequence: CASAEPLTYEQYF. The CDR3 DNA sequence: TGTGCCAGCGCAGAACCGTTGACCTACGAGCAGTACTTC.

The V gene is TRBV5-1, the J gene TRBJ2-2, with 8 nucleotides matching TRBD1. The CDR3 has 13 residues. The V gene's germline CDR1 is SGHRS and CDR2 YFSETQ. The J segment lost 4 bases and the V segment lost 8 bases, leaving 4 bases of the junction unmatched. For the CDR3, the DNA is TGCGCCAGTAGACAGGGGTCCACCGGGGAGCTGTTTTTT. Translating gives CASRQGSTGELFF.

Ten or more counts support this clone. The V and J genes are TRBV30 and TRBJ1-4; weak D call: TRBD1 (6 bases). This CDR3 comprises 15 residues. Trimming pared 0 bases from V and 5 bases from J, leaving 13 bases between. The V gene's germline CDR1 is GTSNPN and CDR2 SVGIG (reference sequence). The CDR3, as DNA: TGTGCCTGGAGTGTCGGTAACAGGGCAAATGAAAAACTGTTTTTT. Translation gives CAWSVGNRANEKLFF.

This chain uses TRBV7-9 with TRBJ2-7, with D possibly being TRBD1 or TRBD2 (6 bases each). The CDR3 runs to 14 residues. V lost 1 base and J lost 3, with 10 bases in between. Germline V lookup: CDR1 SEHNR, CDR2 FQNEAQ (reference sequence). CDR3 DNA sequence: TGTGCCAGCAGCTTAGACGGGGGCTTCTACGAGCAGTACTTC. This codes for CASSLDGGFYEQYF.

The chain carries TRBV11-3 and TRBJ2-1, with D perhaps matching TRBD2 (5 bases). Germline V gives CDR1 SGHNT, CDR2 YENEEA. The CDR3 consists of 13 residues. Trimming left V 5 bases short and J 8 bases short, with 13 bases between. The CDR3 here is CASSPPGGDEQFF. CDR3 DNA sequence: TGTGCCAGCAGCCCCCCCGGAGGCGATGAGCAGTTCTTC.

The V gene is TRBV28, the J gene TRBJ2-7, with a tentative D call TRBD2 (5 bases). CDR3 length: 16 amino acids. V lost 1 base and J lost 5, with 18 bases in between. Germline values: CDR1 MDHEN, CDR2 SYDVKM. The CDR3, as DNA: TGTGCCAGCAGTTTATCCTCCCCCGGGAACGCCCACGAGCAGTACTTC. It yields the protein CASSLSSPGNAHEQYF. The variable domain in full, completed from reference TRBV28 and TRBJ2-7, reads DVKVTQSSRYLVKRTGEKVFLECVQDMDHENMFWYRQDPGLGLRLIYFSYDVKMKEKGDIPEGYSVSREKKERFSLILESASTNQTSMYLCASSLSSPGNAHEQYFGPGTRLTVT.

There are many counts of this clone. Within the sample, other DNA sequences also encode this same CDR3. The V gene is TRBV28, the J gene TRBJ1-2; 9 positions agree with TRBD1. Per germline, CDR1 MDHEN and CDR2 SYDVKM. This CDR3 is 13 amino acids long. V was clipped by 2 bases and J by 6 bases; unmatched bases: 1. The CDR3 reads CASSLGTGNGYTF. The CDR3 DNA sequence: TGTGCCAGCAGTTTAGGGACAGGGAATGGCTACACCTTC.

The J gene is TRBJ2-5, the V gene TRBV5-1; TRBD1 or TRBD2 may be the D gene (6 bases each). Trimming pared 3 bases from V and 5 bases from J, leaving 14 bases between. In germline, CDR1 is SGHRS, CDR2 YFSETQ. The CDR3 loop spans 14 amino acids. CDR3 in amino acids: CASSSGDTAETQYF. CDR3 sequence (DNA): TGCGCCAGCAGCTCGGGGGACACCGCCGAGACCCAGTACTTC.

The chain employs TRBV19 and TRBJ2-3; TRBD2 is a possible D gene (5 bases). Trimming took off 5 bases at V and 1 base at J, with 10 bases between the two ends. Germline CDR1 reads LNHDA; CDR2 reads SQIVND (reference sequence). The CDR3 totals 14 residues. The CDR3 spells CASSVGDGTDTQYF. CDR3 coding DNA: TGTGCCAGTAGTGTGGGAGATGGCACAGATACGCAGTATTTT.

The sample holds many counts of this clone. The same CDR3 is also encoded by other DNA sequences in this sample. The chain combines TRBV10-3 with TRBJ2-3; D ambiguous. The V end lost 9 bases, the J end lost 6 bases, and 10 bases lay between the germline ends. CDR3 size: 11 residues. CDR1 and CDR2 from the germline V gene are ENHRY and SYGVKD. CDR3 sequence reads: CAISLGDTQYF. CDR3 nucleotide sequence: TGTGCCATATCCCTCGGGGATACGCAGTATTTT.

This chain joins TRBV5-1 and TRBJ2-1; 10 bases agree with TRBD2. After removal of 0 bases from V and 7 bases from J, the junction contained 4 bases not matched to a gene. CDR3 length equals 15 residues. Germline CDR1 is SGHRS and CDR2 is YFSETQ. This CDR3 reads CASSLEAGGGNEQFF. CDR3 DNA sequence: TGCGCCAGCAGCTTGGAAGCGGGAGGGGGAAATGAGCAGTTCTTC.

This clone has only one observation. The rearrangement links TRBV30 to TRBJ1-5; a possible D gene is TRBD1 (5 bases). There are 13 residues in the CDR3. CDR1 is GTSNPN, CDR2 SVGIG, per germline (reference sequence). V shed 0 bases and J shed 6 bases, with 9 bases lying between them. The DNA for the CDR3 is TGTGCCTGGAGTGTACTAGACAGTCAGCCCCAGCATTTT. This sequence encodes CAWSVLDSQPQHF.

On this clone: Other nucleotide sequences from this sample produce the same CDR3. The chain couples TRBV7-2 to TRBJ1-5; D uncertain. The V end was cut by 5 bases, the J end by 5 bases, with 10 bases between. This CDR3 is 13 amino acids long. From germline, CDR1 is SGHTA and CDR2 FQGNSA. The CDR3 spells CASSPRGDQPQHF. The CDR3 coding sequence is TGTGCCAGCAGCCCCCGTGGCGATCAGCCCCAGCATTTT.

V is TRBV7-2 and J is TRBJ1-4; 7 positions match TRBD1. Trimming cost V 5 bases and J 3 bases; bases outside gene matches: 6. Per the germline V gene, CDR1 is SGHTA and CDR2 is FQGNSA. The length of the CDR3 is 15 residues. The CDR3 reads CASSSRGLANEKLFF. Written as DNA, the CDR3 is TGTGCCAGCAGCAGTAGGGGGCTTGCTAATGAAAAACTGTTTTTT.